Listed below are T cell receptor beta chains from one sample, sequenced in a study of blood T cell repertoires in COVID-19. Produced via immunoSEQ multiplex PCR; TCRdb's table is partial and in-frame only. The profile covers around 280,000 clones, with approximately 83% appearing a single time and roughly 2.1% taken by the ten largest. The specimen was peripheral blood. The receptors derive from a woman in her 30s who had recovered from COVID-19. Each CDR3 is given with its conserved first and last residue. The order of the fields is CDR3 protein, CDR3 DNA, clone size, V gene, D gene, J gene. The D gene is left open where the match is weak. Size is omitted from some rows. Given values are once, few, many or a class for expanded clones.

CDR3aa: CASTGTPNTEAFF
CDR3nt: TGCGCCAGCACCGGGACACCGAACACTGAAGCTTTCTTT
abundance: .
v_gene: TRBV5-1
d_gene: .
j_gene: TRBJ1-1

CDR3aa: CASSPGLAQWEEQYF
CDR3nt: TGTGCCAGCAGCCCGGGACTAGCTCAATGGGAAGAGCAGTACTTC
abundance: .
v_gene: TRBV9
d_gene: TRBD2
j_gene: TRBJ2-7

CDR3aa: CASSTGGAHNQPQHF
CDR3nt: TGTGCCAGTAGTACAGGAGGGGCTCACAATCAGCCCCAGCATTTT
abundance: .
v_gene: TRBV19
d_gene: .
j_gene: TRBJ1-5

CDR3aa: CASSLQGNTGELFF
CDR3nt: TGTGCCAGCAGTTTACAGGGGAACACCGGGGAGCTGTTTTTT
abundance: .
v_gene: TRBV27
d_gene: .
j_gene: TRBJ2-2

CDR3aa: CASTEPKGLAGGGWTGELFF
CDR3nt: TGTGCCAGCACCGAACCTAAGGGACTAGCGGGAGGGGGTTGGACCGGGGAGCTGTTTTTT
abundance: .
v_gene: TRBV27
d_gene: TRBD2
j_gene: TRBJ2-2

CDR3aa: CASSLTGGYAFF
CDR3nt: TGTGCCAGCAGTTTGACTGGCGGATACGCTTTCTTT
abundance: .
v_gene: TRBV6-5
d_gene: .
j_gene: TRBJ1-1

CDR3aa: CASSQGAGGLVDGYTF
CDR3nt: TGTGCCAGCAGCCAGGGGGCCGGCGGGTTAGTCGATGGCTACACCTTC
abundance: .
v_gene: TRBV5-6
d_gene: TRBD1
j_gene: TRBJ1-2

CDR3aa: CASSLDQNTQYF
CDR3nt: TGTGCCAGCAGCTTAGATCAAAATACGCAGTATTTT
abundance: .
v_gene: TRBV11-2
d_gene: .
j_gene: TRBJ2-3

CDR3aa: CASSLGTGSSYEQYF
CDR3nt: TGTGCCAGTAGCTTAGGGACAGGGAGCTCCTACGAGCAGTACTTC
abundance: .
v_gene: TRBV19
d_gene: TRBD1
j_gene: TRBJ2-7

CDR3aa: CASSSGTVYNEQFF
CDR3nt: TGCGCCAGCAGCTCCGGGACAGTTTACAATGAGCAGTTCTTC
abundance: .
v_gene: TRBV5-1
d_gene: TRBD1
j_gene: TRBJ2-1

CDR3aa: CAGRGTGGTGELFF
CDR3nt: TGTGCCGGACGAGGGACAGGGGGCACCGGGGAGCTGTTTTTT
abundance: .
v_gene: TRBV2
d_gene: TRBD1
j_gene: TRBJ2-2

CDR3aa: CASSEFSSQTGPEAFF
CDR3nt: TGTGCCAGCAGTGAATTTTCCTCCCAGACAGGCCCTGAAGCTTTCTTT
abundance: .
v_gene: TRBV25-1
d_gene: .
j_gene: TRBJ1-1

CDR3aa: CASSQRYEQYF
CDR3nt: TGTGCCAGCAGCCAGAGGTACGAGCAGTACTTC
abundance: .
v_gene: TRBV12-3/TRBV12-4
d_gene: .
j_gene: TRBJ2-7

CDR3aa: CASSGAGDAGEQYF
CDR3nt: TGTGCCAGCAGCGGAGCGGGAGATGCGGGCGAGCAGTACTTC
abundance: .
v_gene: TRBV28
d_gene: TRBD2
j_gene: TRBJ2-7

CDR3aa: CASTTQGGSPYEQYF
CDR3nt: TGTGCCAGCACCACACAGGGGGGGAGCCCCTACGAGCAGTACTTC
abundance: .
v_gene: TRBV13
d_gene: .
j_gene: TRBJ2-7

CDR3aa: CASSQDIYNQPQHF
CDR3nt: TGCGCCAGCAGCCAAGATATTTATAATCAGCCCCAGCATTTT
abundance: .
v_gene: TRBV4-1
d_gene: .
j_gene: TRBJ1-5

CDR3aa: CASSFPGNSGAYNEQFF
CDR3nt: TGTGCCAGCAGTTTTCCGGGGAATAGCGGAGCCTACAATGAGCAGTTCTTC
abundance: .
v_gene: TRBV28
d_gene: .
j_gene: TRBJ2-1

CDR3aa: CASSPQGTGELFF
CDR3nt: TGTGCCAGCAGTCCACAGGGAACCGGGGAGCTGTTTTTT
abundance: .
v_gene: TRBV28
d_gene: .
j_gene: TRBJ2-2

CDR3aa: CASSQVGDRVGYTF
CDR3nt: TGTGCCAGCAGCCAAGTGGGGGACAGGGTTGGCTACACCTTC
abundance: .
v_gene: TRBV3-1/TRBV3-2
d_gene: TRBD1
j_gene: TRBJ1-2

CDR3aa: CASSQAQGAETQYF
CDR3nt: TGTGCCAGCAGCCAAGCACAGGGAGCTGAGACCCAGTACTTC
abundance: .
v_gene: TRBV3-1/TRBV3-2
d_gene: .
j_gene: TRBJ2-5

CDR3aa: CATSRPGTSGGMHNEQFF
CDR3nt: TGTGCCACCAGCAGACCAGGGACTAGCGGGGGCATGCACAATGAGCAGTTCTTC
abundance: once
v_gene: TRBV15
d_gene: TRBD2
j_gene: TRBJ2-1

CDR3aa: CASSPGLAGVSYEQYF
CDR3nt: TGTGCCAGCAGCCCCGGACTAGCGGGAGTCTCCTACGAGCAGTACTTC
abundance: .
v_gene: TRBV27
d_gene: TRBD2
j_gene: TRBJ2-7

CDR3aa: CASSKRLDLTGELFF
CDR3nt: TGCGCCAGCAGCAAACGACTAGATCTCACCGGGGAGCTGTTTTTT
abundance: .
v_gene: TRBV4-1
d_gene: .
j_gene: TRBJ2-2